These 23 T cell receptor beta chains came from one sample sequenced in a study of patients and donors after allogeneic stem cell transplantation. From the RT-PCR reads, TCRdb called clonotypes with MiXCR, one entry per CDR3 protein. The table records 190,000 or so distinct CDR3 sequences, around two fifths of them present only once. Sequenced sample: blood, either unsorted or a sorted T cell fraction (not recorded which). These receptors came from a human donor who was either an allogeneic HSCT recipient or a stem cell or donor lymphocyte infusion donor (not recorded which). It is not recorded whose cells these are; they may come from a transplant donor.

The chain is built from TRBV14 and TRBJ1-2; 8 bases match TRBD1. Germline values: CDR1 SGHDN, CDR2 FVKESK. With V trimmed by 3 bases and J by 1 base, 1 base remained unmatched. The CDR3 loop spans 14 amino acids. The CDR3 protein is CASSQDRDNYGYTF. CDR3 in DNA: TGTGCCAGCAGCCAGGACAGGGATAACTATGGCTACACCTTC.

This clonotype was counted between two and nine times. The genes are TRBV5-1 and TRBJ1-1; D call uncertain. CDR1 SGHRS and CDR2 YFSETQ come from the germline V gene. V dropped 4 bases and J dropped 2 bases, with 9 bases sitting between them. This CDR3 comprises 13 residues. For the CDR3, the DNA is TGCGCCAGCAGCGGCCTGGGAAACACTGAAGCTTTCTTT. Encoded protein: CASSGLGNTEAFF.

This clonotype was recorded once. V gene TRBV4-1 combines with J gene TRBJ2-2; D uncertain. Trimming removed 0 bases from V and 6 bases from J, with 17 bases in between. Germline V gene data show CDR1 as MGHRA and CDR2 as YSYEKL. This CDR3 has 17 residues. This chain's CDR3 is CASSQDGASYVAGELFF. In nucleotides, the CDR3 is TGCGCCAGCAGCCAAGATGGCGCGAGTTACGTGGCCGGGGAGCTGTTTTTT.

The V call is TRBV15, the J call TRBJ2-1; 7 bases map to TRBD2. Trimming cost V 0 bases and J 4 bases; bases outside gene matches: 6. The CDR3 contains 16 residues. Germline V gives CDR1 LNHNV, CDR2 YYDKDF (reference sequence). The CDR3 bases are TGTGCCACCAGCAGAGATCCCAGCGGGGCTTACAATGAGCAGTTCTTC. Encoded protein: CATSRDPSGAYNEQFF.

This clonotype occurred a few times. The gene calls are TRBV12-3 or TRBV12-4 and TRBJ1-6; D unclear. The CDR3 has 15 amino acids. V was clipped by 3 bases and J by 4 bases, with 10 bases between them. The CDR3 loop reads CASSFELGYNSPLHF. CDR3 in DNA: TGTGCCAGCAGTTTTGAACTGGGGTATAATTCACCCCTCCACTTT.

This clonotype occurred a few times. This sequence joins TRBV28 and TRBJ1-1, with D uncertain. CDR3 length: 11 amino acids. Deletions cut 3 bases from V and 6 bases from J, with 5 bases between. Germline-derived CDR1 and CDR2 are MDHEN and SYDVKM. CDR3 region: CASSLIAEAFF. CDR3 sequence (DNA): TGTGCCAGCAGTTTGATCGCTGAAGCTTTCTTT.

This chain connects TRBV28 to TRBJ1-4; weak D call: TRBD1 (5 bases). CDR3 length: 14 residues. V lost 7 bases, J lost 8 bases, and 17 bases lay in between. CDR1 MDHEN and CDR2 SYDVKM come from the germline V gene. CDR3 amino acids: CASTHQGLEEKLFF. In DNA form, the CDR3 reads TGTGCCAGCACTCATCAGGGTTTAGAGGAAAAACTGTTTTTT.

The genes are TRBV18 and TRBJ1-5, with D possibly matching TRBD1 (5 bases). Germline V gene sequence: CDR1 KGHSH, CDR2 LQKENI. The CDR3 extends over 15 amino acids. V gave up 4 bases and J gave up 1 base, with 11 bases separating them. CDR3: CASSQGTSSNQPQHF. CDR3 nucleotides: TGTGCCAGCTCACAGGGGACCTCCAGCAATCAGCCCCAGCATTTT.

The chain couples TRBV5-5 to TRBJ2-1; weak D call: TRBD2 (7 bases). CDR1 and CDR2 (germline): SGHKS, YYEKEE (reference sequence). This CDR3 comprises 13 residues. The V and J ends lost 2 bases and 8 bases respectively, with 11 bases between them. CDR3: CASSFRGGHEQFF. The CDR3 bases are TGTGCCAGCAGCTTTAGGGGGGGCCATGAGCAGTTCTTC.

This clonotype was detected a few times. The genes are TRBV7-9 and TRBJ1-1; TRBD1 might be the D (5 bases). V gave up 5 bases and J gave up 2 bases, with 21 bases separating them. Germline values: CDR1 SEHNR, CDR2 FQNEAQ (reference sequence). CDR3 length: 17 amino acids. In DNA form, the CDR3 reads TGTGCCAGCAGCCCGTTTCGGGGGTCGCATGTTAACACTGAAGCTTTCTTT. Its protein is CASSPFRGSHVNTEAFF.

The chain joins TRBV7-2 to TRBJ2-1; TRBD1 might be the D (6 bases). Trimming left V 5 bases short and J 0 bases short, with 17 bases between. CDR3 length equals 17 residues. CDR1 SGHTA and CDR2 FQGNSA come from the germline V gene. The CDR3 nucleotides are TGTGCCAGCAGCCCCGACAGGTTCTCTCCCTCCTACAATGAGCAGTTCTTC. It is translated as CASSPDRFSPSYNEQFF.

The J gene is TRBJ2-1, the V gene TRBV4-1; D is perhaps TRBD1 or TRBD2 (6 bases each). Trimming stripped 5 bases from V and 7 bases from J, with 21 bases between. CDR3 length: 16 residues. Germline V gene sequence: CDR1 MGHRA, CDR2 YSYEKL. The CDR3, as DNA: TGCGCCAGCAGCGACCGACCGGGAGAAGGGGGGAATGAGCAGTTCTTC. Protein: CASSDRPGEGGNEQFF.

This clonotype was picked up a small number of times. CDR3 nucleotides: TGTGCCAGCAGTCCACCCTCAGGAGGTCAGCAGTGGGGTTACACCTTC. It is translated as CASSPPSGGQQWGYTF. The gene calls are TRBV28 and TRBJ1-2; D unresolved. The V end was cut by 5 bases, the J end by 11 bases, with 27 bases between. The CDR3 consists of 16 residues. In germline, CDR1 is MDHEN, CDR2 SYDVKM.

The chain is built from TRBV12-3 or TRBV12-4 and TRBJ1-2; TRBD1 aligns across 7 bases. The CDR3 length is 15 residues. V shed 5 bases and J 5 bases; nucleotides not matched to a gene: 11. CDR3 region: CASSPQQGSPYGYTF. The CDR3 DNA follows: TGTGCCAGCAGTCCGCAACAGGGGTCCCCTTATGGCTACACCTTC.

About this clonotype itself: Germline and junction disagree at one end, which may indicate a read error. The chain recombines TRBV12-3 or TRBV12-4 with TRBJ2-5, with TRBD1 identical over 8 bases. This CDR3 region has 14 residues. In DNA, the CDR3 is TGTGCCAGCAGTTTATCAGGGGGCGGGGAGACCCGGTACTTC. Its translation is CASSLSGGGETRYF.

The chain couples TRBV5-1 to TRBJ2-3; the match to TRBD2 covers 8 bases. This CDR3 spans 15 amino acids. V was pared by 3 bases and J by 0 bases, with 3 bases of the junction left unmatched. CDR1 is SGHRS and CDR2 is YFSETQ in the germline V gene. CDR3 region: CASSSLAESTDTQYF. The CDR3 DNA is TGCGCCAGCAGCTCACTAGCGGAGAGCACAGATACGCAGTATTTT. The variable domain in full, completed from reference TRBV5-1 and TRBJ2-3, reads KAGVTQTPRYLIKTRGQQVTLSCSPISGHRSVSWYQQTPGQGLQFLFEYFSETQRNKGNFPGRFSGRQFSNSRSEMNVSTLELGDSALYLCASSSLAESTDTQYFGPGTRLTVL.

This clonotype came up once. The gene calls are TRBV7-9 and TRBJ2-1; D is unresolved. Trimming removed 5 bases from V and 0 bases from J, with 11 bases in between. Germline lookup yields CDR1 SEHNR and CDR2 FQNEAQ (reference sequence). The CDR3 loop spans 15 amino acids. The CDR3 DNA reads TGTGCCAGCAGCCCTTGGGTCAGCTCCTACAATGAGCAGTTCTTC. It yields the protein CASSPWVSSYNEQFF.

At least ten counts were recorded for this clonotype. J is TRBJ2-1 and V is TRBV9; 9 bases line up with TRBD2. The junction had 2 bases not matched to a gene; V was cut back by 4 bases and J by 0 bases. CDR3 length equals 15 residues. Germline V gives CDR1 SGDLS, CDR2 YYNGEE. CDR3 loop: CASSFSGSSYNEQFF. CDR3 sequence (DNA): TGTGCCAGCAGCTTTAGCGGGAGCTCCTACAATGAGCAGTTCTTC. Full variable domain (outside the CDR3, taken from reference TRBV9 and TRBJ2-1): DSGVTQTPKHLITATGQRVTLRCSPRSGDLSVYWYQQSLDQGLQFLIQYYNGEERAKGNILERFSAQQFPDLHSELNLSSLELGDSALYFCASSFSGSSYNEQFFGPGTRLTVL.

The chain employs TRBV7-9 and TRBJ1-1, with D perhaps matching TRBD1 (5 bases). Trimming pared 4 bases from V and 8 bases from J, leaving 11 bases between. The CDR3 extends over 12 amino acids. CDR1 is SEHNR and CDR2 is FQNEAQ in the germline V gene (reference sequence). In nucleotides, the CDR3 is TGTGCCAGCAGCTCTGGGGCAGGAGAAGCTTTCTTT. This translates into CASSSGAGEAFF.

The chain recombines TRBV29-1 with TRBJ2-3; tentative D call: TRBD1 (5 bases). The CDR3 has 12 amino acids. Germline V gene sequence: CDR1 SQVTM, CDR2 ANQGSEA. V lost 3 bases and J lost 5, with 9 bases in between. For the CDR3, the DNA is TGCAGCGTTGACAGGGTCCGAGATACGCAGTATTTT. Protein product: CSVDRVRDTQYF.

The chain employs TRBV29-1 and TRBJ1-2; D not resolved. The germline CDR1 and CDR2 sequences are SQVTM and ANQGSEA. V gave up 0 bases and J gave up 4 bases, with 9 bases separating them. The CDR3 covers 13 residues. This CDR3 reads CSVEEEILYGYTF. In DNA form, the CDR3 reads TGCAGCGTTGAAGAGGAAATCCTCTATGGCTACACCTTC.

The genes are TRBV6-5 and TRBJ2-1; the match to TRBD2 covers 8 bases. This CDR3 is built from 16 residues. The V gene's germline CDR1 is MNHEY and CDR2 SVGAGI. With V trimmed by 1 base and J by 6 bases, 8 bases remained unmatched. In DNA form, the CDR3 reads TGTGCCAGCAGTTACTTGGCTAGCGGGCGGCCCAATGAGCAGTTCTTC. This sequence encodes CASSYLASGRPNEQFF.

The V and J genes are TRBV12-3 or TRBV12-4 and TRBJ2-3, with 8 bases identical to TRBD2. CDR3 length: 13 residues. V lost 10 bases and J lost 0; bases outside the gene matches: 3. The CDR3 is CATSSGSTDTQYF. The DNA for the CDR3 is TGTGCCACCTCTAGCGGGAGCACAGATACGCAGTATTTT.